This TCR beta chain was captured in a study of T-cell reconstitution after alpha-beta-depleted transplantation in children. This clonotype has at least ten counts. Trimming left V 3 bases short and J 2 bases short, with 10 bases between. The CDR3 consists of 14 residues. Preparation of the TCRbeta library used unique molecular identifiers. TCRdb fed the PCR reads into MiXCR, producing one record per CDR3 protein. The data contain a few hundred thousand distinct CDR3 sequences, roughly a tenth of them singletons. The specimen comprised PBMCs from the stem cell graft donor, sampled from the stem cell graft. The chain joins TRBV12-3 or TRBV12-4 to TRBJ1-2; D not certain. This TCR was recovered from a human donor who donated a stem cell graft to a child with SCID. This CDR3 is CASSFRPENYGYTF. CDR3 nucleotides: TGTGCCAGCAGTTTCCGGCCAGAAAACTATGGCTACACCTTC.